What follows are 24 T cell receptor beta chains derived from one specimen sequenced in a study of cytomegalovirus exposure and HLA in healthy donors. Primers: 60 Vbeta forward and 13 Jbeta reverse. Here immunoSEQ multiplex PCR was the method, and the copy in TCRdb shows in-frame clones only, minus some. The table lists almost 200,000 clones, 65% to 90% of them singletons. The sequenced material came from PBMCs. The receptors come from a woman between 50 and 59 years old in good health and CMV-seronegative.

The chain carries TRBV27 and TRBJ2-1; D unresolved. Germline CDR1 MNHEY, CDR2 SMNVEV (reference sequence). V was pared by 2 bases and J by 3 bases, with 14 bases between. The CDR3 runs to 16 residues. The CDR3 loop reads CASSLAPPGVYNEQFF. The CDR3 DNA is TGTGCCAGCAGTTTAGCCCCACCAGGTGTCTACAATGAGCAGTTCTTC.

In its sample, this clone was seen once. The CDR3 reads CASSPPGTSGIYEQYF. In nucleotides, the CDR3 is TGTGCCAGCTCACCACCGGGTACTAGCGGCATATACGAGCAGTACTTC. This chain uses TRBV18 with TRBJ2-5; 8 positions match TRBD2. The closer fit of TRBJ2-7 to the DNA end suggests the J call may be wrong. Germline CDR1 is KGHSH and CDR2 is LQKENI. The CDR3 runs 16 residues.

This clone was detected once. The chain employs TRBV7-2 and TRBJ1-2; D remains ambiguous. Deletions cut 3 bases from V and 4 bases from J, with 9 bases between. Germline values: CDR1 SGHTA, CDR2 FQGNSA. The CDR3 length is 13 residues. The CDR3 loop reads CASSLSPTYGYTF. CDR3 sequence (DNA): TGTGCCAGCAGCTTGTCACCTACCTATGGCTACACCTTC.

V is TRBV5-1 and J is TRBJ1-4; a weak D match, TRBD1 (5 bases). The CDR3 covers 15 residues. Trimming removed 3 bases from V and 3 bases from J, with 12 bases in between. Germline loops: CDR1 SGHRS, CDR2 YFSETQ. CDR3 nucleotides: TGCGCCAGCAGCTACTGGGGCGGACCTAATGAAAAACTGTTTTTT. Protein sequence: CASSYWGGPNEKLFF.

In its sample, this clone was seen a few times. V is TRBV10-1 and J is TRBJ1-2; D is perhaps TRBD1 (6 bases). This CDR3 is 17 amino acids long. V was clipped by 5 bases and J by 6 bases, with 25 bases between them. CDR1 and CDR2 from the germline V gene are WNHNN and SYGVQD (reference sequence). The DNA for the CDR3 is TGCGCCAGCAGTAACCATCTTACAGGGAAGATTTTGAATGGCTACACCTTC. Translating gives CASSNHLTGKILNGYTF.

J is TRBJ2-1 and V is TRBV5-4, with 10 bases matching TRBD2. The CDR3 extends over 15 amino acids. Trimming at V came to 4 bases and at J to 0 bases, leaving 1 base not matched to a gene. The germline gives CDR1 SGHNT, CDR2 YYREEE (reference sequence). The CDR3 DNA follows: TGTGCCAGCAGCCCTAGCGGGAGCTCCTACAATGAGCAGTTCTTC. It specifies CASSPSGSSYNEQFF.

This clone was observed once. The rearrangement joins TRBV5-1 to TRBJ1-2, with TRBD1 matching 9 bases. The CDR3 consists of 12 residues. CDR1 SGHRS and CDR2 YFSETQ come from the germline V gene. V dropped 3 bases and J dropped 6; count of bases not matched to a gene: 0. CDR3 bases: TGCGCCAGCAGCTGGGACAGGGATGGCTACACCTTC. Protein: CASSWDRDGYTF.

The chain employs TRBV7-9 and TRBJ2-1, with 7 bases lining up with TRBD1. The CDR3 extends over 15 amino acids. With 5 bases clipped from V and 10 bases from J, the junction kept 14 bases outside the gene matches. CDR1 and CDR2 from the germline V gene are SEHNR and FQNEAQ (reference sequence). The CDR3 reads CASSRRDSLALEQFF. The DNA for the CDR3 is TGTGCCAGCAGCCGCAGGGACAGCCTTGCTTTGGAGCAGTTCTTC.

The CDR3 here is CASSQDRGGASTDTQYF. The CDR3 nucleotides are TGCGCCAGCAGCCAAGATCGGGGGGGGGCCAGCACAGATACGCAGTATTTT. The genes are TRBV4-1 and TRBJ2-3; 8 bases are a match to TRBD2. Germline V gene data show CDR1 as MGHRA and CDR2 as YSYEKL. The CDR3 has 17 amino acids. Trimming took 0 bases from V and 0 from J; bases not matched to a gene: 5.

The V and J genes are TRBV27 and TRBJ1-2, with 9 bases identical to TRBD1. V dropped 5 bases and J dropped 8; count of bases not matched to a gene: 9. The CDR3 spans 14 residues. The germline gives CDR1 MNHEY, CDR2 SMNVEV (reference sequence). The CDR3 DNA reads TGTGCCAGCAGTACCGGACAGGGGATTGGGGGCTACACCTTC. Encoded protein: CASSTGQGIGGYTF.

In its sample, this clone was seen once. One junction end does not reproduce the germline sequence, and a read error may be involved. The rearrangement links TRBV5-6 to TRBJ2-5; D is uncertain. Germline V lookup: CDR1 SGHDT, CDR2 YYEEEE. There are 14 residues in the CDR3. The CDR3 loop is CASSLDTAIEAQYF. The DNA of the CDR3 is TGTGCCAGCAGCTTGGATACGGCAATAGAGGCCCAGTACTTC. Complete variable domain (other parts from reference TRBV5-6 and TRBJ2-5): DAGVTQSPTHLIKTRGQQVTLRCSPKSGHDTVSWYQQALGQGPQFIFQYYEEEERQRGNFPDRFSGHQFPNYSSELNVNALLLGDSALYLCASSLDTAIEAQYFGPGTRLLVL.

The V call is TRBV5-1, the J call TRBJ1-1, with D maybe TRBD1 (5 bases). Trimming took off 2 bases at V and 1 base at J, with 9 bases between the two ends. CDR1 and CDR2 from the germline V gene are SGHRS and YFSETQ. CDR3 length: 14 amino acids. The CDR3 is CASSLLQENTEAFF. Here the CDR3 DNA reads TGCGCCAGCAGCTTACTACAGGAGAACACTGAAGCTTTCTTT.

The chain uses TRBV27 and TRBJ1-3; 11 nucleotides line up with TRBD1. The CDR3 runs to 15 residues. Germline V gives CDR1 MNHEY, CDR2 SMNVEV (reference sequence). V shed 5 bases, J shed 4 bases, and the junction held 4 bases outside the gene matches. The DNA for the CDR3 is TGTGCCAGCAGTCCGGACAGGGGGCCGGGAAACACCATATATTTT. Translating gives CASSPDRGPGNTIYF.

The rearrangement links TRBV30 to TRBJ2-5, with TRBD2 identical over 12 bases. The CDR3 spans 15 residues. V lost 4 bases to trimming and J lost 5 bases; unmatched junction nucleotides: 8. Germline loops: CDR1 GTSNPN, CDR2 SVGIG (reference sequence). CDR3 region: CAWTTSGRRGETQYF. In nucleotides, the CDR3 is TGTGCCTGGACGACTAGCGGGAGAAGGGGGGAGACCCAGTACTTC. Looking up the rest from reference TRBV30 and TRBJ2-5 gives the full variable domain: SQTIHQWPATLVQPVGSPLSLECTVEGTSNPNLYWYRQAAGRGLQLLFYSVGIGQISSEVPQNLSASRPQDRQFILSSKKLLLSDSGFYLCAWTTSGRRGETQYFGPGTRLLVL.

This clone was detected a few times. The rearrangement uses TRBV9 and TRBJ2-1; no clear D gene. Germline CDR1 and CDR2: SGDLS and YYNGEE. Deletions cut 3 bases from V and 8 bases from J, with 6 bases between. CDR3 length: 11 amino acids. Here the CDR3 reads CASSAGYEQFF. The CDR3 DNA follows: TGTGCCAGCAGCGCCGGGTATGAGCAGTTCTTC. Using reference TRBV9 and TRBJ2-1 for the parts outside the CDR3, the full variable domain is DSGVTQTPKHLITATGQRVTLRCSPRSGDLSVYWYQQSLDQGLQFLIQYYNGEERAKGNILERFSAQQFPDLHSELNLSSLELGDSALYFCASSAGYEQFFGPGTRLTVL.

The rearrangement uses TRBV30 and TRBJ1-1, with D possibly TRBD1 on 6 matching bases. The V end lost 2 bases, the J end lost 5 bases, and 12 bases lay between the germline ends. CDR1 and CDR2 from the germline V gene are GTSNPN and SVGIG (reference sequence). The CDR3 contains 13 residues. CDR3 residues: CAWSPYRATEAFF. The CDR3 DNA follows: TGTGCCTGGAGTCCTTACAGGGCGACTGAAGCTTTCTTT.

The rearrangement links TRBV11-2 to TRBJ2-7, with 11 bases fitting TRBD2. Germline loops: CDR1 SGHAT, CDR2 FQNNGV. This CDR3 has 15 residues. With 5 bases clipped from V and 4 bases from J, the junction kept 7 bases outside the gene matches. The CDR3 nucleotides are TGTGCCAGCAGCCCTACTAGCGGGAGTTTTTACGAGCAGTACTTC. Its protein product is CASSPTSGSFYEQYF.

Only a few counts were recorded for this clone. The rearrangement links TRBV14 to TRBJ2-2; TRBD2 matches 7 bases. Germline-derived CDR1 and CDR2 are SGHDN and FVKESK. The ends lost 4 bases at V and 6 bases at J; junction bases unmatched: 8. The CDR3 is 15 amino acids. CDR3 loop: CASSLTSRRAGELFF. The CDR3 DNA sequence: TGTGCCAGCAGCCTGACTAGCCGCAGGGCCGGGGAGCTGTTTTTT.

The CDR3: CASSWDSSYEQFF. CDR3 nucleotides: TGTGCCAGCAGTTGGGACTCATCATATGAGCAGTTCTTC. This rearrangement joins TRBV27 to TRBJ2-1; D is perhaps TRBD2 (6 bases). Germline-derived CDR1 and CDR2 are MNHEY and SMNVEV (reference sequence). This CDR3 is 13 amino acids long. V lost 4 bases to trimming and J lost 8 bases, with 12 bases between them.

The CDR3 DNA sequence: TGTGCCAGCAGCTTATCGAGAGTGGTTGAGGGCTATGGCTACACCTTC. Translated, it gives CASSLSRVVEGYGYTF. The V call is TRBV7-8, the J call TRBJ1-2; D gene uncertain. Germline V gene data show CDR1 as SGHVS and CDR2 as FQNEAQ. V was pared by 2 bases and J by 4 bases, with 17 bases between. The CDR3 spans 16 residues.

This chain connects TRBV28 to TRBJ2-5; no reliable D call. The CDR3 is made up of 14 amino acids. The V end was cut by 9 bases, the J end by 1 base, with 15 bases between. Looked up from germline, CDR1 is MDHEN and CDR2 is SYDVKM. CDR3 residues: CASALQTLQETQYF. DNA for the CDR3: TGTGCCAGTGCTTTACAGACCCTCCAAGAGACCCAGTACTTC.

The chain carries TRBV7-8 and TRBJ1-4; no definite D call. Per the germline V gene, CDR1 is SGHVS and CDR2 is FQNEAQ. Trimming left V 6 bases short and J 6 bases short, with 11 bases between. The CDR3 is made up of 13 amino acids. The CDR3 DNA reads TGTGCCAGCAGTGTGGTGGGAGATGAAAAACTGTTTTTT. Encoded protein: CASSVVGDEKLFF. Complete variable domain (other parts from reference TRBV7-8 and TRBJ1-4): GAGVSQSPRYKVAKRGQDVALRCDPISGHVSLFWYQQALGQGPEFLTYFQNEAQLDKSGLPSDRFFAERPEGSVSTLKIQRTQQEDSAVYLCASSVVGDEKLFFGSGTQLSVL.

The chain is built from TRBV6-1 and TRBJ1-2; D might be TRBD1 (6 bases). Germline CDR1 MNHNS, CDR2 SASEGT. Trimming pared 1 base from V and 4 bases from J, leaving 10 bases between. This CDR3 contains 14 residues. Written as DNA, the CDR3 is TGTGCCAGCAGTGAAGGTATAGGGGGCTATGGCTACACCTTC. It translates to CASSEGIGGYGYTF.

The chain recombines TRBV30 with TRBJ1-1; the D is unclear. The CDR3 covers 15 residues. V was pared by 3 bases and J by 6 bases, with 20 bases between. From germline, CDR1 is GTSNPN and CDR2 SVGIG (reference sequence). CDR3 nucleotide sequence: TGTGCCTGGAGCGTAATTCTGACCAGGCGGGCTGAAGCTTTCTTT. It is translated as CAWSVILTRRAEAFF.